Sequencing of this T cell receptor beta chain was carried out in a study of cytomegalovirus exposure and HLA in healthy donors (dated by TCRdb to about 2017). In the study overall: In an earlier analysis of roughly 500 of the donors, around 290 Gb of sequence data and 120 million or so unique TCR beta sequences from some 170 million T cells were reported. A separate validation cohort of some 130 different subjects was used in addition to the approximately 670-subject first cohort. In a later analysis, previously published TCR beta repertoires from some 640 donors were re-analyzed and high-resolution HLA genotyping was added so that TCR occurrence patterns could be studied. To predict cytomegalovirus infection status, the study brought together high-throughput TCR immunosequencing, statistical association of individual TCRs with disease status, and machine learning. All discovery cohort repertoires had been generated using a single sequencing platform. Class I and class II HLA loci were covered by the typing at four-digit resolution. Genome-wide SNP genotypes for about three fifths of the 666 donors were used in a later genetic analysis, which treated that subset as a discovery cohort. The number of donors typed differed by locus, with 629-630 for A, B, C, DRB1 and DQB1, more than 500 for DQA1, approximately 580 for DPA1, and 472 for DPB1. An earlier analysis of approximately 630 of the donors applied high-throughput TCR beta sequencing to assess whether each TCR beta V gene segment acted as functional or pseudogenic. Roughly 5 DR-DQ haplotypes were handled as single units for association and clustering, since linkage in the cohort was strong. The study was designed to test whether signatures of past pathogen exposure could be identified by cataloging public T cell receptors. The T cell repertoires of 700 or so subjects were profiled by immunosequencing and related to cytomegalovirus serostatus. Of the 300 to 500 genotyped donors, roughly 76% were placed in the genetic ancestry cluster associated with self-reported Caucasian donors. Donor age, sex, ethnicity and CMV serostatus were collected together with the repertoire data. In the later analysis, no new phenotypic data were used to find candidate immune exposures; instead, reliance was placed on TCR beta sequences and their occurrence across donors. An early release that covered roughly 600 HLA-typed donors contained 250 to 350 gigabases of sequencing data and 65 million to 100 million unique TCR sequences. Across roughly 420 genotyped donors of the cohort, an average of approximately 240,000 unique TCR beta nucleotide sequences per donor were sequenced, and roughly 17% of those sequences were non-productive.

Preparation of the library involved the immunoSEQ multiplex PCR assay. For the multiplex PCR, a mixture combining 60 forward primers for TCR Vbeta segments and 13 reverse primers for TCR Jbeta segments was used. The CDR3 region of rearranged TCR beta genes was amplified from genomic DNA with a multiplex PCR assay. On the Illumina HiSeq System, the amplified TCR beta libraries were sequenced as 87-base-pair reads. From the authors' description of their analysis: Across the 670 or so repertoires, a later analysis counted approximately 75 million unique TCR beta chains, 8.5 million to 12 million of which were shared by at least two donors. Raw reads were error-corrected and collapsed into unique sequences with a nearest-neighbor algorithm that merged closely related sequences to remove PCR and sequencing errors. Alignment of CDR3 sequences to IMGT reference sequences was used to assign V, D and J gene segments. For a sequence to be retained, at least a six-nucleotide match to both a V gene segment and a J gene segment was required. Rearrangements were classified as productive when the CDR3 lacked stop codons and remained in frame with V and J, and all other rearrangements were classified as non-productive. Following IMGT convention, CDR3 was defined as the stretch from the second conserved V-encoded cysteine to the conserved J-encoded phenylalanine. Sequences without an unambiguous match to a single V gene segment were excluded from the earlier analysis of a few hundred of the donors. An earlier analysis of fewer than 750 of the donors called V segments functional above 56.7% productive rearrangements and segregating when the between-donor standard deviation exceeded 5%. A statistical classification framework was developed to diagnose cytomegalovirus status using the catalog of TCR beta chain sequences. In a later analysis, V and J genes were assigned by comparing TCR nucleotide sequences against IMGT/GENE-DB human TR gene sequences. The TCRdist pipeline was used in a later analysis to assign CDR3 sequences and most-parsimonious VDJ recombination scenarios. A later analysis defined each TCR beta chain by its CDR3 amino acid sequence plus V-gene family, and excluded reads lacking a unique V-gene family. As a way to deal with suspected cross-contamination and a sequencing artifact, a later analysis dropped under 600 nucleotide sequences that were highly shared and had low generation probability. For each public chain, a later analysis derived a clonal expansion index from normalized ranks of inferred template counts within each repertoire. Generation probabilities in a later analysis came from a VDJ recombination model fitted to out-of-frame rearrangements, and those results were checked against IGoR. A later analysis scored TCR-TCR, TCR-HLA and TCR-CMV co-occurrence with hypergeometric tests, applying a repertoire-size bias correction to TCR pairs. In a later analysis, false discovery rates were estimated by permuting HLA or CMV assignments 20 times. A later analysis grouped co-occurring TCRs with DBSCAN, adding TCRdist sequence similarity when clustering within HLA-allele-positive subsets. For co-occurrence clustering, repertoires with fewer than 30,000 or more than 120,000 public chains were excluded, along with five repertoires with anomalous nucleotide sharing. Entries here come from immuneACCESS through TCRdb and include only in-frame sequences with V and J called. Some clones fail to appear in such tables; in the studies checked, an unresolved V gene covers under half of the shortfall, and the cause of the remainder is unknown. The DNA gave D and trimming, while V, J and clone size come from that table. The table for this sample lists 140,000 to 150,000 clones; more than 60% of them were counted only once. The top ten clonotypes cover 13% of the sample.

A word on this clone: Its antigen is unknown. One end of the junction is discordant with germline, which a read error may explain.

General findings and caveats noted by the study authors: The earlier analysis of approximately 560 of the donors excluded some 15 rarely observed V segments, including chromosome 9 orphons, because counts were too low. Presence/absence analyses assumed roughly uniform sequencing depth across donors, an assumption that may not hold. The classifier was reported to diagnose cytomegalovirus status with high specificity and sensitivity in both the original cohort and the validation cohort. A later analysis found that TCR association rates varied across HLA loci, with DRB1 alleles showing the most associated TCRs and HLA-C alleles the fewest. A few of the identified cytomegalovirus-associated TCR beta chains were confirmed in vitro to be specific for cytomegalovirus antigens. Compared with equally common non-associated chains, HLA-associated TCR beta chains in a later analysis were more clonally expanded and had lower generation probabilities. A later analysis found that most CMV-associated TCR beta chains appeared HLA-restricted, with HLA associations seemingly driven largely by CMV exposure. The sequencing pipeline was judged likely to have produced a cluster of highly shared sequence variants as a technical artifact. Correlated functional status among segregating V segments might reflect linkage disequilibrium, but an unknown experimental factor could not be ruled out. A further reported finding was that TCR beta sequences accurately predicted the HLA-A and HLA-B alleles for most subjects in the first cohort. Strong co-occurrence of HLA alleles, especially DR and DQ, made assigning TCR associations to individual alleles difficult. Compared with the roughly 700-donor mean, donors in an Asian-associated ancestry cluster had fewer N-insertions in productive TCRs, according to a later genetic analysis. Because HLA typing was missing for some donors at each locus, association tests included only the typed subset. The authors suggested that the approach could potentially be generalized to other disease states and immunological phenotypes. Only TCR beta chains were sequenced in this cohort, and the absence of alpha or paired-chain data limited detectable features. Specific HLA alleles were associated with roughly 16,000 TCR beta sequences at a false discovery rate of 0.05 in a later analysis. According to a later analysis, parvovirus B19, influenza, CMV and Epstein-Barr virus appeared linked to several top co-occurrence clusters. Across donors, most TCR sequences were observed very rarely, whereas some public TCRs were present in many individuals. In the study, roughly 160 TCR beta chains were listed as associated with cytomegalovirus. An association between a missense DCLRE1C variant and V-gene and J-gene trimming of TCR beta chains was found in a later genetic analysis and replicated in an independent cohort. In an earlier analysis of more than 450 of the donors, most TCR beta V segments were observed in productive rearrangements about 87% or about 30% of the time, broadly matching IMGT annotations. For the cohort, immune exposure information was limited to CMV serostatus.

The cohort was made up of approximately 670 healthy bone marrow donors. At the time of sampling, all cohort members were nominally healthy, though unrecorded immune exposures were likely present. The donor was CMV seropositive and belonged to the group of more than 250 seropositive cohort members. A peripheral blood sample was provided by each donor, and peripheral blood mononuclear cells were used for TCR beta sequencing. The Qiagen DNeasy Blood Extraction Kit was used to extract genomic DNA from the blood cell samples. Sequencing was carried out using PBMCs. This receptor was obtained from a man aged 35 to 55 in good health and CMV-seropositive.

The DNA reads as follows: TGTTCCAGCAGCCCAACGGGGGGCCTTCGCTCCTACGAGCAGTACTTC. This sequence encodes CSSSPTGGLRSYEQYF. The chain uses TRBV7-9 and TRBJ2-7; TRBD2 could be the D gene, as 7 bases match. Sequences SEHNR (CDR1) and FQNEAQ (CDR2) are obtained from the germline V gene (reference sequence). The cysteine opens and the phenylalanine closes a CDR3 of 16 amino acids. Just CDR3 DNA is preserved here, 48 bases in frame from base 1.